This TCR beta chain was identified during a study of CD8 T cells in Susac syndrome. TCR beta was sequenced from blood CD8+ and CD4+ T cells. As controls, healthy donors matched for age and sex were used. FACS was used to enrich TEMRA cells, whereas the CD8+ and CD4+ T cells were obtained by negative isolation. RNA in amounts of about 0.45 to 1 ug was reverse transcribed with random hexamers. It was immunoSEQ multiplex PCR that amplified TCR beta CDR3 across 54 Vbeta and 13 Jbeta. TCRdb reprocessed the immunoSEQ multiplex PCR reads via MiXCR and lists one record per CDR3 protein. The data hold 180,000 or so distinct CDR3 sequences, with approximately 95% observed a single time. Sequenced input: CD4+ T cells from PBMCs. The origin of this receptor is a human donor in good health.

The CDR3 DNA reads TGCAGCGTTGTCGGGGCCGCCAATGAAAAACTGTTTTTT. Protein product: CSVVGAANEKLFF. The V call is TRBV29-1, the J call TRBJ1-4, with D possibly being TRBD1 (5 bases). There are 13 residues in the CDR3. V lost 4 bases and J lost 5, with 11 bases in between. Germline CDR1 SQVTM, CDR2 ANQGSEA.